The next 27 T cell receptor beta chains were all read from a single sample in a study of post-analysis software for immune sequencing data. No cognate antigen is known for these TCRs. Overall study results and limits: Patients showed TRBV5-6, TRBV5-1 and TRBV20-1 among four to six TRBV segments more frequent than in controls.

cDNA libraries of TCR beta carried unique molecular identifiers. TCRdb fed the PCR reads into MiXCR, producing one record per CDR3 protein. The sample has roughly 800,000 distinct CDR3 sequences, just over 45% seen once. The specimen sequenced was blood. The receptors originated from a girl aged 10-17 years with multiple sclerosis.

This clonotype showed up just a few times. The CDR3 nucleotides read TGTGCCAGCAGTTTAAGTGCAGGGGTCAGCAATCAGCCCCAGCATTTT. Translated: CASSLSAGVSNQPQHF. This chain connects TRBV12-3 or TRBV12-4 to TRBJ1-5; D is perhaps TRBD1 (6 bases). CDR3 length: 16 residues. V shed 2 bases and J shed 1 base, with 12 bases lying between them.

The chain uses TRBV5-1 and TRBJ2-2, with D maybe TRBD1 (6 bases). Trimming took off 3 bases at V and 4 bases at J, with 16 bases between the two ends. Per germline, CDR1 SGHRS and CDR2 YFSETQ. The CDR3 spans 16 residues. CDR3 nucleotide sequence: TGCGCCAGCAGCTCGATCCGGGACAAGGCCACCGGGGAGCTGTTTTTT. Translated: CASSSIRDKATGELFF.

The chain links TRBV3-1 to TRBJ2-4; D is perhaps TRBD2 (6 bases). Germline V gene data show CDR1 as LGHDT and CDR2 as YNNKEL (reference sequence). The V end lost 4 bases, the J end lost 6 bases, and 16 bases lay between the germline ends. CDR3 length: 15 amino acids. The CDR3: CASSPVPERVNIQYF. CDR3 nucleotides: TGTGCCAGCAGCCCCGTACCCGAGCGGGTAAACATTCAGTACTTC.

The J gene is TRBJ2-7, the V gene TRBV4-2; D possibly corresponds to TRBD2 (6 bases). Per germline, CDR1 LGHNA and CDR2 YNFKEQ. V was trimmed by 5 bases and J by 3 bases, leaving 14 bases between them. This CDR3 comprises 14 residues. The CDR3 here is CASSSTGSNYEQYF. The CDR3, as DNA: TGTGCCAGCAGCTCCACCGGGAGTAACTACGAGCAGTACTTC.

This sequence joins TRBV15 and TRBJ1-5, with 8 positions matching TRBD1. The CDR3 runs to 15 residues. Germline values: CDR1 LNHNV, CDR2 YYDKDF (reference sequence). With 3 bases clipped from V and 5 bases from J, the junction kept 6 bases outside the gene matches. The CDR3 bases are TGTGCCACCAGCAGCCTGACAGGGGAGCATCAGCCCCAGCATTTT. It codes for CATSSLTGEHQPQHF.

This clonotype occurred a few times. This chain connects TRBV12-3 or TRBV12-4 to TRBJ1-2; D is possibly TRBD1 (6 bases). The length of the CDR3 is 14 residues. Trimming left V 5 bases short and J 2 bases short, with 12 bases between. The CDR3 bases are TGTGCCAGCAGTCCCCTAAGGGGGAACTATGGCTACACCTTC. It specifies CASSPLRGNYGYTF.

V gene TRBV7-2 combines with J gene TRBJ1-2, with a possible D match to TRBD1 (5 bases). Germline assignment: CDR1 SGHTA and CDR2 FQGNSA. With 2 bases removed from V and 8 bases from J, the gap between germline ends came to 12 bases. CDR3 length equals 13 residues. The CDR3 here is CASSLIGAEGYTF. The CDR3 bases are TGTGCCAGCAGCTTAATCGGGGCGGAGGGCTACACCTTC.

The gene calls are TRBV12-3 or TRBV12-4 and TRBJ2-3; D gene unclear. V was cut by 7 bases and J by 6 bases, with 14 bases left in between. CDR3 size: 13 residues. DNA of the CDR3: TGTGCCAGCAAGACCTCTTCGCGGGATACGCAGTATTTT. Its protein product is CASKTSSRDTQYF.

This rearrangement joins TRBV15 to TRBJ2-7; D remains ambiguous. The CDR3 sequence is 15 residues long. The V gene lost 0 bases and the J gene lost 2 bases, with 11 bases spanning the gap. Germline CDR1 and CDR2: LNHNV and YYDKDF (reference sequence). CDR3 DNA: TGTGCCACCAGCAGAGATCCTGGCGGAGCCTACGAGCAGTACTTC. It specifies CATSRDPGGAYEQYF.

This clonotype was detected a few times. The chain combines TRBV5-1 with TRBJ2-3; TRBD1 agrees at 9 bases. Germline lookup yields CDR1 SGHRS and CDR2 YFSETQ. The trim removed 5 bases at V and 6 bases at J, leaving 13 bases unmatched. This CDR3 contains 16 residues. The CDR3 bases are TGCGCCAGCAGTCCGGGACAGGGTTATAACGGGGATACGCAGTATTTT. This encodes CASSPGQGYNGDTQYF.

There are a few counts of this clonotype. This sequence joins TRBV29-1 and TRBJ1-2, with no clear D. Looked up from germline, CDR1 is SQVTM and CDR2 is ANQGSEA. The CDR3 loop spans 12 amino acids. Trimming shortened V by 4 bases and J by 2 bases, and 8 bases separated the two germline ends. In DNA form, the CDR3 reads TGCAGCGTTGTGGTCCTCAACTATGGCTACACCTTC. Translated, it gives CSVVVLNYGYTF.

The chain employs TRBV10-3 and TRBJ1-2, with 7 nucleotides matching TRBD1. Germline V gene lookup returns CDR1 ENHRY and CDR2 SYGVKD. The CDR3 extends over 15 amino acids. The V and J ends lost 6 bases and 5 bases, in that order; junction bases with no gene match: 12. CDR3 in DNA: TGTGCCATCAGCGAATGGGAGGACAGGCCTTATGGCTACACCTTC. Its protein is CAISEWEDRPYGYTF.

The J gene is TRBJ1-1, the V gene TRBV29-1, with 12 bases lining up with TRBD1. Trimming cost V 4 bases and J 6 bases; bases outside gene matches: 18. The CDR3 covers 18 residues. Germline V gene data show CDR1 as SQVTM and CDR2 as ANQGSEA. The CDR3 sequence is CSVVSRGQGAFGSPEAFF. The CDR3, as DNA: TGCAGCGTTGTCTCCCGGGGACAGGGGGCTTTCGGTAGCCCTGAAGCTTTCTTT.

The chain couples TRBV9 to TRBJ1-2, with 7 bases identical to TRBD1. V trimming: 3 bases; J trimming: 1 base; junction bases outside the gene matches: 3. There are 14 residues in the CDR3. Per the germline V gene, CDR1 is SGDLS and CDR2 is YYNGEE. CDR3 amino acids: CASSGTGVNYGYTF. In nucleotides, the CDR3 is TGTGCCAGCAGCGGAACAGGGGTTAACTATGGCTACACCTTC.

V gene TRBV13 combines with J gene TRBJ2-2, with 7 bases identical to TRBD1. CDR3 length: 17 residues. Germline-derived CDR1 and CDR2 are PRHDT and FYEKMQ (reference sequence). Unmatched junction bases numbered 11, after V lost 5 bases and J lost 2 bases. This chain's CDR3 is CASSRTEGTVNTGELFF. The CDR3 DNA follows: TGTGCCAGCAGCAGAACGGAAGGGACAGTAAACACCGGGGAGCTGTTTTTT.

The genes are TRBV6-1 and TRBJ2-7; D may be TRBD2 (6 bases). V lost 5 bases to trimming and J lost 0 bases, with 11 bases between them. The CDR3 extends over 14 amino acids. Germline CDR1 reads MNHNS; CDR2 reads SASEGT. CDR3 DNA sequence: TGTGCCAGCAGTATGAGCGGGTTCTCCTACGAGCAGTACTTC. This translates into CASSMSGFSYEQYF.

The V and J genes are TRBV27 and TRBJ1-6; D gene unclear. The germline CDR1 and CDR2 sequences are MNHEY and SMNVEV (reference sequence). V shed 4 bases and J shed 9 bases, with 7 bases lying between them. CDR3 length equals 12 residues. Written as DNA, the CDR3 is TGTGCCAGCAGTTACCCCGGTTCACCCCTCCACTTT. Translation: CASSYPGSPLHF.

The J gene is TRBJ2-3, the V gene TRBV6-6; 8 nucleotides match TRBD2. From germline, CDR1 is MNHNY and CDR2 SVGAGI (reference sequence). The CDR3 covers 14 residues. V lost 10 bases and J lost 0; bases outside the gene matches: 6. The DNA of the CDR3 is TGTGCCACACATAGCGGGATTAGCACAGATACGCAGTATTTT. Residues: CATHSGISTDTQYF.

V is TRBV7-3 and J is TRBJ2-3; no reliable D call. CDR1 is SGHTA, CDR2 FQGTGA, per germline. This CDR3 comprises 13 residues. Trimming pared 2 bases from V and 5 bases from J, leaving 8 bases between. CDR3 amino acids: CASSLRHVDTQYF. DNA for the CDR3: TGTGCCAGCAGCTTACGGCATGTAGATACGCAGTATTTT. The full variable domain, completed using reference TRBV7-3 and TRBJ2-3, is GAGVSQTPSNKVTEKGKYVELRCDPISGHTALYWYRQSLGQGPEFLIYFQGTGAADDSGLPNDRFFAVRPEGSVSTLKIQRTERGDSAVYLCASSLRHVDTQYFGPGTRLTVL.

V usage is TRBV7-9 and J usage is TRBJ2-7; no firm D call. Looked up from germline, CDR1 is SEHNR and CDR2 is FQNEAQ (reference sequence). There are 14 residues in the CDR3. V lost 1 base and J lost 5, with 12 bases in between. This CDR3 is CASSLVTEENEQYF. The CDR3 nucleotides read TGTGCCAGCAGCTTAGTGACCGAAGAAAACGAGCAGTACTTC.

There are a few counts of this clonotype. This chain joins TRBV5-1 and TRBJ2-5; D ambiguous. Deletions cut 0 bases from V and 4 bases from J, with 13 bases between. The CDR3 covers 15 residues. The germline CDR1 and CDR2 sequences are SGHRS and YFSETQ. The CDR3 nucleotides are TGCGCCAGCAGCTTGGTTCCTCTCCAAGGAGAGACCCAGTACTTC. It is translated as CASSLVPLQGETQYF.

The rearrangement uses TRBV28 and TRBJ2-7; no reliable D call. Trimming left V 1 base short and J 3 bases short, with 10 bases between. The CDR3 loop spans 14 amino acids. In germline, CDR1 is MDHEN, CDR2 SYDVKM. CDR3 protein: CASSLYNSGYEQYF. The CDR3 DNA reads TGTGCCAGCAGTTTATACAACAGTGGCTACGAGCAGTACTTC. The full variable domain, its missing parts supplied by reference TRBV28 and TRBJ2-7, is DVKVTQSSRYLVKRTGEKVFLECVQDMDHENMFWYRQDPGLGLRLIYFSYDVKMKEKGDIPEGYSVSREKKERFSLILESASTNQTSMYLCASSLYNSGYEQYFGPGTRLTVT.

This clonotype was seen more than once but under ten times. This chain's CDR3 is CASSLVRLAVQARDTQYF. The CDR3 DNA is TGTGCCAGCAGCTTAGTCCGACTAGCGGTGCAGGCAAGGGATACGCAGTATTTT. The genes are TRBV7-2 and TRBJ2-3; 9 bases line up with TRBD2. Germline-derived CDR1 and CDR2 are SGHTA and FQGNSA. The CDR3 contains 18 residues. V shed 1 base, J shed 6 bases, and the junction held 14 bases outside the gene matches.

The CDR3 region has the DNA TGTGCCAGCAGTTTATGGGGCGGCCAGCGGGGTAGCACAGATACGCAGTATTTT. Protein product: CASSLWGGQRGSTDTQYF. V gene TRBV27 combines with J gene TRBJ2-3, with 7 bases identical to TRBD2. This CDR3 comprises 18 residues. Germline loops: CDR1 MNHEY, CDR2 SMNVEV (reference sequence). Germline trimming cut 1 base from V and 0 bases from J; bases unmatched to any gene: 10.

This clonotype was observed at least ten times. The chain recombines TRBV24-1 with TRBJ2-5; 13 bases match TRBD2. The V gene's germline CDR1 is KGHDR and CDR2 SFDVKD. This CDR3 is 16 amino acids long. After removal of 4 bases from V and 5 bases from J, the junction contained 6 bases not matched to a gene. The CDR3 loop reads CATSDPGTSGMETQYF. CDR3 DNA sequence: TGTGCCACCAGTGACCCCGGGACTAGCGGGATGGAGACCCAGTACTTC.

This clonotype was recorded a few times. This chain joins TRBV4-3 and TRBJ2-3; D gene ambiguous. V was shortened by 3 bases and J by 11 bases, with 15 bases between the two germline ends. The CDR3 has 13 amino acids. Per germline, CDR1 LGHNA and CDR2 YSLEER. Written as DNA, the CDR3 is TGCGCCAGCAGCCACGGATACAGCTTCGGGCAGTATTTT. It encodes CASSHGYSFGQYF.

V is TRBV27 and J is TRBJ2-7; tentatively, D is TRBD2 (6 bases). Germline CDR1 and CDR2: MNHEY and SMNVEV (reference sequence). Trimming removed 6 bases at V and 1 base at J, with 16 bases between. The CDR3 has 15 amino acids. In nucleotides, the CDR3 is TGTGCCAGCAGCGCCGCCGGGACTCTATCCTACGAGCAGTACTTC. This sequence encodes CASSAAGTLSYEQYF.